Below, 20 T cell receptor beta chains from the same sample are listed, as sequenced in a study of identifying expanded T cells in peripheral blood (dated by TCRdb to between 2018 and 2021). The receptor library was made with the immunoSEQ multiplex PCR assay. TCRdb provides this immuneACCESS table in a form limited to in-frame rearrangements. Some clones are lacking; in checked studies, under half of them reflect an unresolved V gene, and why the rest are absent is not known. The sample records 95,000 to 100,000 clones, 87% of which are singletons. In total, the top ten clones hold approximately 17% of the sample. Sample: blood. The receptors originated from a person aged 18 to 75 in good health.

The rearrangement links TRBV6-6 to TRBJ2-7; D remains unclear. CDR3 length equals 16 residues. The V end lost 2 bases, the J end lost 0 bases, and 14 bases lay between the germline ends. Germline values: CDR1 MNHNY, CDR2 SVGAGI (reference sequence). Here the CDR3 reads CASSYGQLLSSYEQYF. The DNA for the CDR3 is TGTGCCAGCAGTTACGGCCAGTTGTTAAGCTCCTACGAGCAGTACTTC.

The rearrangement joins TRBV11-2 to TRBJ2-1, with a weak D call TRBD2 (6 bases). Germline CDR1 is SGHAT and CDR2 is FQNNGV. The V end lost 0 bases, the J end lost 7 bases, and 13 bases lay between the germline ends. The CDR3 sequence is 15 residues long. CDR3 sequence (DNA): TGTGCCAGCAGCTTAGAACTAGCCAGTCGGAATGAGCAGTTCTTC. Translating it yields CASSLELASRNEQFF.

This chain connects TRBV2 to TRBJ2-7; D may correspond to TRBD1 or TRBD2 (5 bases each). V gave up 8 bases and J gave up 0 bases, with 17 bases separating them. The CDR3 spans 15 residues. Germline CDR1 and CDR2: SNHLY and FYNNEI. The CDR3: CASEFPGRSSYEQYF. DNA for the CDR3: TGTGCCAGCGAATTTCCGGGACGGAGCTCCTACGAGCAGTACTTC.

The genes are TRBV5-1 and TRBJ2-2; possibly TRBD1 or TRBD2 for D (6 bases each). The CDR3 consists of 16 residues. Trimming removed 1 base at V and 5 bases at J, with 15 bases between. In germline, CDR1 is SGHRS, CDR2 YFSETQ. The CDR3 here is CASSLYGGQGTGELFF. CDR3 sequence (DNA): TGCGCCAGCAGCTTGTACGGGGGCCAGGGAACCGGGGAGCTGTTTTTT.

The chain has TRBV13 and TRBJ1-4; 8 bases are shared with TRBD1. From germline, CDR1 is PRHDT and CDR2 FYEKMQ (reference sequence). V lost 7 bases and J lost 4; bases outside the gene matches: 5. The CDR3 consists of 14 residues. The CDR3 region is CASTLGQGNEKLFF. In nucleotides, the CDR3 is TGTGCCAGCACCCTCGGACAGGGTAATGAAAAACTGTTTTTT.

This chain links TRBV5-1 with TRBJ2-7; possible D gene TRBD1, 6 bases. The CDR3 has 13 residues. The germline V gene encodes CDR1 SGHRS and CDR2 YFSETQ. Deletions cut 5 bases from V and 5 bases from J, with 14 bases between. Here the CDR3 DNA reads TGCGCCAGCAGGGTCACAGGGACCGACGAGCAGTACTTC. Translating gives CASRVTGTDEQYF.

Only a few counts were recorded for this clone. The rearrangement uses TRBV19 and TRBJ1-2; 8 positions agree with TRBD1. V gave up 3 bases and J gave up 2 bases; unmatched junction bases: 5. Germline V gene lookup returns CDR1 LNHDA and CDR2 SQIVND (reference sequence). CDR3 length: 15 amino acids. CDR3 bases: TGTGCCAGTAGTATCCCCAGGGGGCCCAACTATGGCTACACCTTC. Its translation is CASSIPRGPNYGYTF.

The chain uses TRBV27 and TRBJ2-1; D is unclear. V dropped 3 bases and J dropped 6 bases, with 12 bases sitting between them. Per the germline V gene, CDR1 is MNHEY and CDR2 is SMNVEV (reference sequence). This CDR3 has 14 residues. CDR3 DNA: TGTGCCAGCAGTTTGGCCCGACCCCCCAATGAGCAGTTCTTC. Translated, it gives CASSLARPPNEQFF.

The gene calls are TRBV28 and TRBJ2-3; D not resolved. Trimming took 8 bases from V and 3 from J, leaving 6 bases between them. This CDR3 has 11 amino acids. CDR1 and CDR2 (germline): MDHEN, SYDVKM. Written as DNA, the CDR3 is TGTGCCAGCGGACGGACAGATACGCAGTATTTT. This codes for CASGRTDTQYF. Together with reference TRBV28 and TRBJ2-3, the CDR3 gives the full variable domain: DVKVTQSSRYLVKRTGEKVFLECVQDMDHENMFWYRQDPGLGLRLIYFSYDVKMKEKGDIPEGYSVSREKKERFSLILESASTNQTSMYLCASGRTDTQYFGPGTRLTVL.

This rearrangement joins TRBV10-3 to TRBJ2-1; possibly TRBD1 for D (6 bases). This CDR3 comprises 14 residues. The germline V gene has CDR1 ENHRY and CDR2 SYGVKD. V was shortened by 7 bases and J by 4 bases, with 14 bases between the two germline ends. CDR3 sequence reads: CAITSDSGYNEQFF. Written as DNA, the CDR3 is TGTGCCATCACCTCGGACAGCGGATACAATGAGCAGTTCTTC.

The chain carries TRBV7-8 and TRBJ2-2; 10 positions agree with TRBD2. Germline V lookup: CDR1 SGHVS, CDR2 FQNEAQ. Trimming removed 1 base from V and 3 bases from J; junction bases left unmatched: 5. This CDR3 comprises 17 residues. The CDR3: CASSLVLAGVYTGELFF. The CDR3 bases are TGTGCCAGCAGCTTAGTGCTAGCGGGGGTGTACACCGGGGAGCTGTTTTTT.

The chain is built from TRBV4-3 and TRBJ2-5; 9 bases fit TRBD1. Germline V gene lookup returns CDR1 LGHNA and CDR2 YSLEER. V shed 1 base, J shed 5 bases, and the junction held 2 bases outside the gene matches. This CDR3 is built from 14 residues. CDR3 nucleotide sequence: TGCGCCAGCAGCCAAGGTGGACAGGGGGAGACCCAGTACTTC. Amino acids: CASSQGGQGETQYF.

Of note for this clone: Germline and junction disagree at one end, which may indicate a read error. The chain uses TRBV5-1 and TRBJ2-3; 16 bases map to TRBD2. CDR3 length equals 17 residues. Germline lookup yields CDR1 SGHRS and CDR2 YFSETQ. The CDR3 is CASSAVPGTSGGAAFDF. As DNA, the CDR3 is TGCGCCAGCAGCGCGGTTCCCGGGACTAGCGGGGGGGCCGCGTTTGATTTT.

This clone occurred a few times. The CDR3 DNA is TGTGCCAGCACCCCGACAGGGTGGGGCAATCAGCCCCAGCATTTT. It yields the protein CASTPTGWGNQPQHF. The chain is built from TRBV27 and TRBJ1-5, with 7 positions matching TRBD1. Germline V gives CDR1 MNHEY, CDR2 SMNVEV (reference sequence). V trimming: 7 bases; J trimming: 2 bases; junction bases outside the gene matches: 8. This CDR3 region has 15 residues.

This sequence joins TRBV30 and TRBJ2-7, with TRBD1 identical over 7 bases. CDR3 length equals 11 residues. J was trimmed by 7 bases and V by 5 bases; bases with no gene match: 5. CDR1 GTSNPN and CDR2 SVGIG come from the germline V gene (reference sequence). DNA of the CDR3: TGTGCCTGGGGACAGGCCGGGGAGCAGTACTTC. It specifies CAWGQAGEQYF.

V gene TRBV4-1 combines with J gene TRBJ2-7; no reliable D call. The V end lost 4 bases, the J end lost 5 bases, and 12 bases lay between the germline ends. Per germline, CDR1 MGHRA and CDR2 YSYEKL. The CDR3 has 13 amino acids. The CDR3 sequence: CASSPERYDEQYF. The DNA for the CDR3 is TGCGCCAGCAGCCCAGAAAGGTACGACGAGCAGTACTTC.

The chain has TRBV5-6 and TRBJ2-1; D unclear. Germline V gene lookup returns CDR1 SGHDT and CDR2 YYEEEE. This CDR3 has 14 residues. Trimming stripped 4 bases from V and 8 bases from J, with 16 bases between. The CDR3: CASSQPRVRDEQFF. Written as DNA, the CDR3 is TGTGCCAGCAGCCAACCTAGAGTAAGGGATGAGCAGTTCTTC.

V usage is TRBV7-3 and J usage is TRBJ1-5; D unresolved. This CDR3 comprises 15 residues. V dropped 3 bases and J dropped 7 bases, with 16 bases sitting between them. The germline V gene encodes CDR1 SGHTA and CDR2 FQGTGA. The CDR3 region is CASSFGRPHRQPQHF. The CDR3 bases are TGTGCCAGCAGCTTCGGGCGTCCGCACAGACAGCCCCAGCATTTT.

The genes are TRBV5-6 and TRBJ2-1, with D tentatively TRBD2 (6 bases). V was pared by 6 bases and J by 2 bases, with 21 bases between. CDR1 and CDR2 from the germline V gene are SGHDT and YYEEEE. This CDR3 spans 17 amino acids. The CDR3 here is CASTRGLTGPPYNEQFF. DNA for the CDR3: TGTGCCAGCACCCGGGGGTTAACAGGACCCCCCTACAATGAGCAGTTCTTC.

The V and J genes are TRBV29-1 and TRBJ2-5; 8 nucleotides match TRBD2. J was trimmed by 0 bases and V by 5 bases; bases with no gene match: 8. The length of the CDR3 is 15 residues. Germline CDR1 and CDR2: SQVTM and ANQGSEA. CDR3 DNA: TGCAGCGTTTCTCGGGGGGGGGCGAACCAAGAGACCCAGTACTTC. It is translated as CSVSRGGANQETQYF.